The following is a T cell receptor beta chain sequence with its context. The source of the sample is a study of blood T cell repertoires in COVID-19. Study information: Researchers got acute and convalescent COVID-19 samples from the United States, Italy and Spain. The cDNA or gDNA used as material had been derived from T cells, B-cell-depleted T cells, or PBMCs.

Germline V gene sequence: CDR1 MDHEN, CDR2 SYDVKM. The CDR3 contains 12 residues. Deletions cut 5 bases from V and 3 bases from J, with 7 bases between. Original processing notes: Researchers report that nucleated cell counts were estimated from reference gene primer amplification. TCRdb's copy holds only in-frame clones and misses some; the assay was immunoSEQ multiplex PCR. The D gene and trimming were derived from the DNA, and the V and J assignments and clone size from that table. The sample records 59,000 or so clones, 81% being singletons. The source material was peripheral blood. The sequence derives from a woman over 75 with active or convalescent COVID-19. V usage is TRBV28 and J usage is TRBJ1-1; no reliable D call. The CDR3 coding sequence is TGTGCCAGCAGTGCGCAGGACACTGAAGCTTTCTTT. Its translation is CASSAQDTEAFF.